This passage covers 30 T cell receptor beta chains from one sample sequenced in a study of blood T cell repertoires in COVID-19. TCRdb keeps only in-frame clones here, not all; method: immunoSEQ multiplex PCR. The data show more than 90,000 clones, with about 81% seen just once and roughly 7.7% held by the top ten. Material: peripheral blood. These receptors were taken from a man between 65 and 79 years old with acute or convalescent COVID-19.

Written as DNA, the CDR3 is TGCGCCAGCAGCTCAGGTGACAGGGTCAAAAACATTCAGTACTTC. Protein sequence: CASSSGDRVKNIQYF. The chain employs TRBV5-1 and TRBJ2-4; 7 bases fit TRBD1. Trimming took 3 bases from V and 3 from J; bases not matched to a gene: 6. CDR1 and CDR2 (germline): SGHRS, YFSETQ. This CDR3 comprises 15 residues.

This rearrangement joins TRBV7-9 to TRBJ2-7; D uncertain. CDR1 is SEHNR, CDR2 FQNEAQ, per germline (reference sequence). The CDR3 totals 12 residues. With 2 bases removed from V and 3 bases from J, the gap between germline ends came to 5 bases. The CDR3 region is CASSLPSYEQYF. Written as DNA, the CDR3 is TGTGCCAGCAGCTTACCCAGCTACGAGCAGTACTTC.

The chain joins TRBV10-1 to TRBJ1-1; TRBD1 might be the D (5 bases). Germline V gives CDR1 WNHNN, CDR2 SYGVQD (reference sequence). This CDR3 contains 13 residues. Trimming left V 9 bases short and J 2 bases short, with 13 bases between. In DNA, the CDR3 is TGCGCCAGTTCAAAAACAGGTAACACTGAAGCTTTCTTT. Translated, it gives CASSKTGNTEAFF.

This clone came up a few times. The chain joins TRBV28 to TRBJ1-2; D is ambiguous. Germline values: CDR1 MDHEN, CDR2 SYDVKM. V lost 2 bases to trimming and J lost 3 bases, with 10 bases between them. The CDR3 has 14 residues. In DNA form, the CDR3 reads TGTGCCAGCAGTTTAGCGGCCACATACTATGGCTACACCTTC. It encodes CASSLAATYYGYTF.

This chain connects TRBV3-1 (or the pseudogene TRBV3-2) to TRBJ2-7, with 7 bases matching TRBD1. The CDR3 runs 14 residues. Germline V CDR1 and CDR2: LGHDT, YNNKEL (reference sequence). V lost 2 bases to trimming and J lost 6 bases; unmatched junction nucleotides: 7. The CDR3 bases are TGTGCCAGCAGCCAACTAAACAGGGGCAGCGAGCAGTACTTC. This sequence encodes CASSQLNRGSEQYF.

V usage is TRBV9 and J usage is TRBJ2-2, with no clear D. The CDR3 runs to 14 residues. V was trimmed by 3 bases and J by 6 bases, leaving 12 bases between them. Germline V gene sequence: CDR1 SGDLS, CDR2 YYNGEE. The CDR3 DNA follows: TGTGCCAGCAGCGGCAATAGAGTCGCCGGGGAGCTGTTTTTT. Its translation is CASSGNRVAGELFF.

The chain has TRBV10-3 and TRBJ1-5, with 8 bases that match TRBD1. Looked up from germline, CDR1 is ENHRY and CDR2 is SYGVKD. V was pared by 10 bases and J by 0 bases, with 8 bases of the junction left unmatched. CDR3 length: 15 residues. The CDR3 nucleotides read TGTGCCACCCGTGGACAGGGAGATAGCAATCAGCCCCAGCATTTT. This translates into CATRGQGDSNQPQHF.

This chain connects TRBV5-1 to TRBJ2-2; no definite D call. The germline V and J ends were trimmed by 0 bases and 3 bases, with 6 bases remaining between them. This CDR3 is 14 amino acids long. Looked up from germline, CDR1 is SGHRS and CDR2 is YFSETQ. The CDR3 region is CASSLGLYTGELFF. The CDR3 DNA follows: TGCGCCAGCAGCTTGGGACTTTACACCGGGGAGCTGTTTTTT.

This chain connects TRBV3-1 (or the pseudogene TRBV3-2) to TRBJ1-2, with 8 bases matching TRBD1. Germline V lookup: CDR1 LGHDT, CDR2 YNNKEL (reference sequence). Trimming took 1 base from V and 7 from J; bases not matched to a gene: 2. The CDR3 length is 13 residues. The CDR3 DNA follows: TGTGCCAGCAGCCAAGGGGACAGGCTTGGCTACACCTTC. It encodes CASSQGDRLGYTF.

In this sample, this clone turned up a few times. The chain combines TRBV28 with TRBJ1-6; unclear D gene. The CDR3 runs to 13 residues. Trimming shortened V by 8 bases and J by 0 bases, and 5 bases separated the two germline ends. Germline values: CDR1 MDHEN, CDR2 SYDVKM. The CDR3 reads CASGSSYNSPLHF. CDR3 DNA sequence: TGTGCCAGCGGTAGCTCCTATAATTCACCCCTCCACTTT.

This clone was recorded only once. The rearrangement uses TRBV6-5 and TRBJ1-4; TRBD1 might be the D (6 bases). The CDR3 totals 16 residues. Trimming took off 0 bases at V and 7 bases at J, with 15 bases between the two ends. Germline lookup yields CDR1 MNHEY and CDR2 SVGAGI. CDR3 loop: CASSYSSRAGVEKLFF. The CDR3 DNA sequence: TGTGCCAGCAGTTACTCATCTAGGGCAGGGGTTGAAAAACTGTTTTTT.

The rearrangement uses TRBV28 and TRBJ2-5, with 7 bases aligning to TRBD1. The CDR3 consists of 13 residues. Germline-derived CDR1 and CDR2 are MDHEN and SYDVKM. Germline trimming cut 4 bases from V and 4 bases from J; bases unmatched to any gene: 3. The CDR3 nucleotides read TGTGCCAGCAGTTGGGGACAGCCAGAGACCCAGTACTTC. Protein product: CASSWGQPETQYF. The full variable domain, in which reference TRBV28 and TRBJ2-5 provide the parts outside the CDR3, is DVKVTQSSRYLVKRTGEKVFLECVQDMDHENMFWYRQDPGLGLRLIYFSYDVKMKEKGDIPEGYSVSREKKERFSLILESASTNQTSMYLCASSWGQPETQYFGPGTRLLVL.

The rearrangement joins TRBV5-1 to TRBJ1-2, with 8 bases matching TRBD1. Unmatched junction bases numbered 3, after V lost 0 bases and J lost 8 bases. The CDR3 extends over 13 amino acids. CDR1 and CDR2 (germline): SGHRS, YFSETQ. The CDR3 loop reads CASSLGQGKGYTF. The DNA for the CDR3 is TGCGCCAGCAGCTTGGGACAGGGGAAAGGCTACACCTTC.

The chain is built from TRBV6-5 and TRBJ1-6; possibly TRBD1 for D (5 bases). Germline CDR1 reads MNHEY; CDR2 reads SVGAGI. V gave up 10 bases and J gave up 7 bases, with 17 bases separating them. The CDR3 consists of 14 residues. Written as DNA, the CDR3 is TGTGCCACCAGGGAGGGTACCTTAAATTCACCCCTCCACTTT. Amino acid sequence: CATREGTLNSPLHF.

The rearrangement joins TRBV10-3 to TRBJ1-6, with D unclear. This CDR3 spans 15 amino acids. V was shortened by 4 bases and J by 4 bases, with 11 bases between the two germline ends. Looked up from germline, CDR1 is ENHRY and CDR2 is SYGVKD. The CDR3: CAISGGLVYNSPLHF. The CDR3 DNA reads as TGTGCCATCAGTGGAGGTCTCGTTTATAATTCACCCCTCCACTTT.

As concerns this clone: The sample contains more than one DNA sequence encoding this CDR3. CDR3 DNA: TGTGCCAGCAGCCCCCGGGGAGTGGGAACTAATGAAAAACTGTTTTTT. Translating it yields CASSPRGVGTNEKLFF. The chain is built from TRBV3-1 (or the pseudogene TRBV3-2) and TRBJ1-4; no clear D. Germline V gives CDR1 LGHDT, CDR2 YNNKEL (reference sequence). CDR3 length: 16 residues. The V end was cut by 4 bases, the J end by 1 base, with 13 bases between.

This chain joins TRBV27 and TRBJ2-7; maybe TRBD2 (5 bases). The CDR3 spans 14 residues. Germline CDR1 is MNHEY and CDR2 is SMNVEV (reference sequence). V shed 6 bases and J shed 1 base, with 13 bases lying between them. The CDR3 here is CASSNGMGSYEQYF. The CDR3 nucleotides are TGTGCCAGCAGCAACGGGATGGGGTCCTACGAGCAGTACTTC.

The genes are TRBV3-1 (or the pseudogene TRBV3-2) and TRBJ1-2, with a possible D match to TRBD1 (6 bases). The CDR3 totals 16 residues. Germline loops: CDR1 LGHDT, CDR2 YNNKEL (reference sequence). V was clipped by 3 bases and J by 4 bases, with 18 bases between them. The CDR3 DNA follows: TGTGCCAGCAGCCATTACAGCGGGGGCGTCGCCTATGGCTACACCTTC. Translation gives CASSHYSGGVAYGYTF.

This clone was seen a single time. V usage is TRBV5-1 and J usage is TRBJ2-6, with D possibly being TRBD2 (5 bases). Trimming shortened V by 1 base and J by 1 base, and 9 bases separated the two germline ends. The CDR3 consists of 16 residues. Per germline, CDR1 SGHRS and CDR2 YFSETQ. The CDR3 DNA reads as TGCGCCAGCAGCTTGACCCCGGGGTCTGGGGCCAACGTCCTGACTTTC. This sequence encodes CASSLTPGSGANVLTF. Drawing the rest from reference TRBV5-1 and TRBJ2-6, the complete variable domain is KAGVTQTPRYLIKTRGQQVTLSCSPISGHRSVSWYQQTPGQGLQFLFEYFSETQRNKGNFPGRFSGRQFSNSRSEMNVSTLELGDSALYLCASSLTPGSGANVLTFGAGSRLTVL.

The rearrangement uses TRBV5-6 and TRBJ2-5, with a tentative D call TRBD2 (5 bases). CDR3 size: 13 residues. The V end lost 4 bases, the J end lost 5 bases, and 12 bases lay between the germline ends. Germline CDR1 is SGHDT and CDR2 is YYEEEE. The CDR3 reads CASSVGSRETQYF. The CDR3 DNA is TGTGCCAGCAGCGTTGGGAGTCGGGAGACCCAGTACTTC.

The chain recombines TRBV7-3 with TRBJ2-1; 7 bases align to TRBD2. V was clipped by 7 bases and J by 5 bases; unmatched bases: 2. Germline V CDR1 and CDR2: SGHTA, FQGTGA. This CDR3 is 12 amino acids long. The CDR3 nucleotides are TGTGCCAGCAAGGGGAGGGACAATGAGCAGTTCTTC. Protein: CASKGRDNEQFF.

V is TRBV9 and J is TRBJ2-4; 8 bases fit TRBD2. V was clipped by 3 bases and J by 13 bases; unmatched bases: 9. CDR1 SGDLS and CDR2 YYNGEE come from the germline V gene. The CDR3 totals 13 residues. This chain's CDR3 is CASSAWTRGAQYF. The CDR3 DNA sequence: TGTGCCAGCAGCGCTTGGACGCGGGGGGCCCAGTACTTC.

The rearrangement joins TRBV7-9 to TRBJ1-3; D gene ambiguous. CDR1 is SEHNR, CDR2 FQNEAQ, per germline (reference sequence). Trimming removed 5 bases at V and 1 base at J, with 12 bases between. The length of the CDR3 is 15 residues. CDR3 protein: CASSVSRGSGNTIYF. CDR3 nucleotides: TGTGCCAGCAGCGTCAGTCGCGGATCTGGAAACACCATATATTTT.

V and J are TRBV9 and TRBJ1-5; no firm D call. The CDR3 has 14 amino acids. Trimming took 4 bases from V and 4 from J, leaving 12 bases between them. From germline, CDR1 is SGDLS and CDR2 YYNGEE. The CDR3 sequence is CASSSPGSNQPQHF. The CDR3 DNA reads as TGTGCCAGCAGCTCACCCGGGTCTAATCAGCCCCAGCATTTT.

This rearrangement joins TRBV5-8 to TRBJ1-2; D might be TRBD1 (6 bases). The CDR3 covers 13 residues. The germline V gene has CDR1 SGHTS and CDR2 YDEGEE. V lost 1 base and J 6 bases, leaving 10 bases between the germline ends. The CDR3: CASSLQQGHGYTF. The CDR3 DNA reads TGTGCCAGCAGCTTGCAACAGGGTCATGGCTACACCTTC.

The CDR3 is CASSVGGHSNTGELFF. CDR3 nucleotides: TGTGCCAGCAGCGTAGGAGGGCACTCGAACACCGGGGAGCTGTTTTTT. The J gene is TRBJ2-2, the V gene TRBV9; possible D gene TRBD2, 5 bases. This CDR3 has 16 residues. Trimming removed 0 bases at V and 0 bases at J, with 9 bases between. Germline CDR1 reads SGDLS; CDR2 reads YYNGEE.

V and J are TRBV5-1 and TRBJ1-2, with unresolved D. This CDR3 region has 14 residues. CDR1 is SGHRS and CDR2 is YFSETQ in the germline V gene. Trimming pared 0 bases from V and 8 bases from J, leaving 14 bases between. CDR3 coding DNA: TGCGCCAGCAGCTTGGCCGGCGGTATGATGGGCTACACCTTC. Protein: CASSLAGGMMGYTF.

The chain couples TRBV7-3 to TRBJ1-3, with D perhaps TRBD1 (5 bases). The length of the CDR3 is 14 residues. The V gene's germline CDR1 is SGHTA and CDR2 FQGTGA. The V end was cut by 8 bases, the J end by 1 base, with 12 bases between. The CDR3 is CASSDRESGNTIYF. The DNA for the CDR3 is TGTGCCAGCTCCGACAGAGAGTCTGGAAACACCATATATTTT.

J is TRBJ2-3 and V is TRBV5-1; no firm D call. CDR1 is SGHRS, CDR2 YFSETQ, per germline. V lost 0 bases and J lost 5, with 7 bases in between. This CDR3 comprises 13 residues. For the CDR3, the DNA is TGCGCCAGCAGCTTGGCTTTAAAAGATACGCAGTATTTT. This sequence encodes CASSLALKDTQYF.

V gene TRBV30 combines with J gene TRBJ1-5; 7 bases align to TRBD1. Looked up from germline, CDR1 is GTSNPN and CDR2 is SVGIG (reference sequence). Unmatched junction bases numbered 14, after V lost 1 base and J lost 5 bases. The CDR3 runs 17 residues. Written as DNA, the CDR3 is TGTGCCTGGAGTGCCGCTCAGGGTAAGGGGGCCTATCAGCCCCAGCATTTT. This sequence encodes CAWSAAQGKGAYQPQHF.